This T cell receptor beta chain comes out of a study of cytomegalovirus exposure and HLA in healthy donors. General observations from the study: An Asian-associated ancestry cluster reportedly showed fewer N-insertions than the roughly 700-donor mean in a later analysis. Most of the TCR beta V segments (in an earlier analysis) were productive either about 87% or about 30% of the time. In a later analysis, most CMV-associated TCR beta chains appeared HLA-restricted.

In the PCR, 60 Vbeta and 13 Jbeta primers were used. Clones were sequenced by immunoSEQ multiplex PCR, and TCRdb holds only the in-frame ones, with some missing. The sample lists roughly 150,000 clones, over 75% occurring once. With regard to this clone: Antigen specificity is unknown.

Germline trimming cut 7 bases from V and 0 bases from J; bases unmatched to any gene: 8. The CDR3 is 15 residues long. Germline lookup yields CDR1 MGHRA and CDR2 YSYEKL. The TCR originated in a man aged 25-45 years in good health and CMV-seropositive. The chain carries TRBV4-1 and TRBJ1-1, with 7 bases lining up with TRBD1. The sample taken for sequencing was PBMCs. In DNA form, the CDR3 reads TGCGCCAGCACCAAGGACAGGACCTTGAACACTGAAGCTTTCTTT. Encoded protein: CASTKDRTLNTEAFF.